These T cell receptor beta chains were read from a single sample in a study of regulatory T cells in long-lasting Graves disease. TCRdb reprocessed the multiplex PCR reads via MiXCR and lists one record per CDR3 protein. This sample has more than 450,000 distinct CDR3 sequences, with 12% found just once. These data were likewise used in another study, on T cells in Graves' hyperthyroidism and ophthalmopathy.

Specimen: peripheral blood mononuclear cells (PBMCs), collected at new diagnosis, from a patient treated with antithyroid drugs. The source of these receptors is a woman in her 30s with Graves disease. The CDR3 runs from the conserved cysteine through the conserved F or W. D genes are given only for firm matches. Size tells how often a clone was seen (once, few, many) or the class of an expanded clone, and some rows leave it out.

clone_size | d_call | j_call | v_call | cdr3_aa | cdr3_nt
many | TRBD1 | TRBJ1-5 | TRBV28 | CASSHTLTGTYSNQPQHF | TGTGCCAGCAGCCATACATTGACAGGGACCTATAGCAATCAGCCCCAGCATTTT
many | - | TRBJ1-5 | TRBV12-3/TRBV12-4 | CASSFNGLGNQPQHF | TGTGCCAGCAGTTTTAACGGGCTAGGCAATCAGCCCCAGCATTTT
- | - | TRBJ2-7 | TRBV6-1 | CASSRLPYEQYF | TGTGCCAGCAGTCGGCTGCCCTACGAGCAGTACTTC
many | TRBD1 | TRBJ1-5 | TRBV6-1 | CASSEGGGWSNQPQHF | TGTGCCAGCAGTGAGGGAGGGGGCTGGAGCAATCAGCCCCAGCATTTT
many | TRBD1 | TRBJ1-3 | TRBV12-3/TRBV12-4 | CASSQTGGGNTIYF | TGTGCCAGCAGTCAAACAGGGGGTGGAAACACCATATATTTT
many | - | TRBJ2-3 | TRBV7-2 | CASSVRALGSDTQYF | TGTGCCAGCAGCGTTCGAGCTTTGGGGTCAGATACGCAGTATTTT
- | - | TRBJ2-7 | TRBV13 | CASSFSQVGSSSYEQYF | TGTGCCAGCAGCTTCTCCCAGGTGGGCTCGAGCTCCTACGAGCAGTACTTC
many | - | TRBJ2-1 | TRBV27 | CASSLVAGVLRNEQFF | TGTGCCAGCAGTTTAGTCGCCGGAGTACTTCGGAATGAGCAGTTCTTC
many | - | TRBJ1-5 | TRBV28 | CVRGGQFSNQPQHF | TGTGTCCGCGGGGGACAATTTAGCAATCAGCCCCAGCATTTT
many | TRBD1 | TRBJ2-1 | TRBV2 | CASRYRTGSYEQFF | TGTGCCAGCAGGTATCGGACAGGGTCCTATGAGCAGTTCTTC
many | - | TRBJ2-7 | TRBV10-3 | CAISETYEQYF | TGTGCCATCAGTGAGACCTACGAGCAGTACTTC
many | TRBD2 | TRBJ2-3 | TRBV5-4 | CASTPGEREGSDTQYF | TGTGCCAGCACCCCGGGTGAGCGGGAGGGATCAGATACGCAGTATTTT
few | TRBD1 | TRBJ2-2 | TRBV4-2 | CASSQASGQGATGELFF | TGTGCCAGCAGCCAAGCAAGTGGACAGGGGGCGACCGGGGAGCTGTTTTTT
many | - | TRBJ2-7 | TRBV11-3 | CASSPYYEQYF | TGTGCCAGCAGCCCCTACTACGAGCAGTACTTC
many | TRBD1 | TRBJ1-5 | TRBV10-3 | CAISRDRDQPQHF | TGTGCCATCAGCCGGGACAGGGACCAGCCCCAGCATTTT
many | - | TRBJ2-7 | TRBV5-1 | CASSSFTGDEQYF | TGCGCCAGCAGCTCCTTTACCGGGGACGAGCAGTACTTC
many | TRBD2 | TRBJ2-5 | TRBV24-1 | CATSDSGRSGRGETQYF | TGTGCCACCAGTGATAGTGGGAGAAGCGGGAGGGGAGAGACCCAGTACTTC
- | - | TRBJ2-2 | TRBV12-3/TRBV12-4 | CASKGRGPGELFF | TGTGCCAGCAAGGGACGTGGACCCGGGGAGCTGTTTTTT
few | TRBD2 | TRBJ2-5 | TRBV18 | CASSPFSSGREETQYF | TGTGCCAGCTCACCTTTCAGCAGCGGGAGGGAAGAGACCCAGTACTTC
many | TRBD2 | TRBJ2-7 | TRBV20-1 | CSVSAPGLAGRFSF | TGCAGTGTGTCGGCCCCCGGACTAGCGGGTCGTTTTAGCTTC
many | TRBD2 | TRBJ2-3 | TRBV11-2 | CASSLDSHYGGTRYFEDTQYF | TGTGCCAGCAGCTTAGATTCCCATTATGGCGGGACTAGGTATTTTGAGGATACGCAGTATTTT
- | - | TRBJ1-1 | TRBV18 | CASSPQLGEAFF | TGTGCCAGCTCCCCACAATTGGGCGAAGCTTTCTTT
many | - | TRBJ1-2 | TRBV7-9 | CASSLGTGTYYGYTF | TGTGCCAGCAGCTTAGGGACCGGGACCTACTATGGCTACACCTTC
- | TRBD1 | TRBJ1-3 | TRBV6-5 | CASSSVRGYNRNTIYF | TGTGCCAGCAGTTCGGTCAGGGGGTATAATCGAAACACCATATATTTT
few | TRBD2 | TRBJ2-1 | TRBV9 | CASSTASTSGRALGNEQFF | TGTGCCAGCAGCACGGCCTCGACTAGCGGGAGGGCCCTGGGAAATGAGCAGTTCTTC
- | - | TRBJ2-5 | TRBV29-1 | CSVEEDGRQETQYF | TGCAGCGTTGAAGAAGATGGCAGACAAGAGACCCAGTACTTC
many | - | TRBJ2-7 | TRBV10-3 | CAISESGKEGYEQYF | TGTGCCATCAGTGAGTCCGGAAAAGAGGGGTACGAGCAGTACTTC
- | TRBD1 | TRBJ1-6 | TRBV5-8 | CASSWDRVLDNSPLHF | TGTGCCAGCAGCTGGGACAGGGTACTGGATAATTCACCCCTCCACTTT
many | TRBD2 | TRBJ2-5 | TRBV20-1 | CSARGPLAGVSETQYF | TGCAGTGCTAGAGGACCCTTAGCGGGAGTATCGGAGACCCAGTACTTC
- | TRBD2 | TRBJ2-1 | TRBV5-5 | CASSAGLDAYNEQFF | TGTGCCAGCAGTGCCGGACTAGACGCCTACAATGAGCAGTTCTTC
many | - | TRBJ1-1 | TRBV19 | CASSIVSEAFF | TGTGCCAGTAGTATAGTCTCCGAGGCTTTCTTT
- | TRBD1 | TRBJ2-4 | TRBV28 | CASSTPGTVAKNIQYF | TGTGCCAGCAGTACCCCAGGGACAGTAGCCAAAAACATTCAGTACTTC
- | TRBD2 | TRBJ2-5 | TRBV6-2/TRBV6-3 | CASSTTEGLAGPVQETQYF | TGTGCCAGCAGTACTACCGAGGGACTAGCGGGACCAGTACAAGAGACCCAGTACTTC
many | - | TRBJ1-2 | TRBV6-5 | CASSYSGRTNYGYTF | TGTGCCAGCAGTTACTCAGGACGGACCAATTATGGCTACACCTTC
many | TRBD2 | TRBJ2-7 | TRBV20-1 | CSANRGGFYEQYF | TGCAGTGCTAACCGGGGGGGGTTCTACGAGCAGTACTTC
many | TRBD2 | TRBJ2-7 | TRBV7-2 | CASSLGEGLAGGWEQYF | TGTGCCAGCAGCTTAGGAGAGGGACTAGCGGGAGGGTGGGAGCAGTACTTC
many | - | TRBJ1-1 | TRBV18 | CASSPPSGTRAEAFF | TGTGCCAGCTCACCACCGTCCGGGACACGGGCTGAAGCTTTCTTT
- | TRBD1 | TRBJ1-2 | TRBV29-1 | CSVATFTGAYGYTF | TGCAGCGTAGCGACCTTCACAGGGGCCTATGGCTACACCTTC
many | TRBD2 | TRBJ2-1 | TRBV24-1 | CATSDSLAGASYNEQFF | TGTGCCACCAGTGATTCACTAGCGGGAGCTTCCTACAATGAGCAGTTCTTC
few | TRBD2 | TRBJ2-3 | TRBV7-6 | CASSSRGLAGFTDTQYF | TGTGCCAGCAGCTCTAGAGGACTAGCGGGATTCACAGATACGCAGTATTTT
few | - | TRBJ1-3 | TRBV13 | CASSLGRRNPSGNTIYF | TGTGCCAGCAGCTTAGGGAGGAGGAATCCCTCTGGAAACACCATATATTTT
few | - | TRBJ2-2 | TRBV4-3 | CASSRDLNFAGELFF | TGCGCCAGCAGCAGAGATCTTAATTTTGCCGGGGAGCTGTTTTTT
many | TRBD1 | TRBJ1-1 | TRBV6-5 | CASSSLGQGVRNTEAFF | TGTGCCAGCAGTTCCTTGGGACAGGGGGTAAGGAACACTGAAGCTTTCTTT
many | - | TRBJ2-7 | TRBV20-1 | CSASRDYEQYF | TGCAGTGCTTCCCGGGACTACGAGCAGTACTTC
many | - | TRBJ2-7 | TRBV28 | CASSPPQIKQYF | TGTGCCAGCAGCCCCCCCCAGATAAAGCAGTACTTC
- | - | TRBJ2-1 | TRBV20-1 | CSARDARTFSEQFF | TGCAGTGCTAGAGATGCCCGGACGTTTAGTGAGCAGTTCTTC
many | - | TRBJ2-7 | TRBV4-3 | CASSQGTDDYEQYF | TGCGCCAGCAGCCAAGGAACAGACGACTACGAGCAGTACTTC
- | TRBD2 | TRBJ2-5 | TRBV19 | CASEGTSSITQYF | TGTGCCAGTGAGGGGACTAGCAGCATAACCCAGTACTTC
- | - | TRBJ1-4 | TRBV20-1 | CSARSTLATNEKLFF | TGCAGTGCTAGAAGTACGCTTGCAACTAATGAAAAACTGTTTTTT
- | - | TRBJ2-3 | TRBV12-3/TRBV12-4 | CASSWAVSARATDTQYF | TGTGCCAGCAGTTGGGCGGTGTCCGCACGGGCCACAGATACGCAGTATTTT
many | TRBD1 | TRBJ1-2 | TRBV29-1 | CSVADGQEHIPPTYGYTF | TGCAGCGTCGCAGACGGACAGGAACACATTCCACCAACTTATGGCTACACCTTC
few | - | TRBJ1-1 | TRBV5-1 | CASSWTLNTEAFF | TGCGCCAGCAGTTGGACACTGAACACTGAAGCTTTCTTT
many | - | TRBJ2-7 | TRBV7-8 | CASSSHPGGGLHEQYF | TGTGCCAGCAGCTCCCACCCAGGGGGAGGGTTACACGAGCAGTACTTC
few | - | TRBJ2-1 | TRBV29-1 | CSALVMGLFNEQFF | TGCAGCGCCCTCGTTATGGGGTTATTCAATGAGCAGTTCTTC
many | - | TRBJ1-6 | TRBV7-9 | CASSVQGFADETLHF | TGTGCCAGCAGCGTGCAGGGGTTTGCGGATGAAACCCTCCACTTT